Below, 26 T cell receptor beta chains from the same sample are listed, as sequenced in a study of blood T cell repertoires in COVID-19. Profiling relied on immunoSEQ multiplex PCR, and the TCRdb table lists in-frame clones only, not all of them. This table has roughly 150,000 clones, approximately 85% appearing once. Sequences were obtained from peripheral blood. These receptors all come from a woman aged 55-69 years with COVID-19, enrolled during active disease.

This clone was recorded only once. This chain joins TRBV9 and TRBJ2-1; 9 bases line up with TRBD2. The CDR3 contains 16 residues. Germline trimming cut 0 bases from V and 9 bases from J; bases unmatched to any gene: 10. In germline, CDR1 is SGDLS, CDR2 YYNGEE. CDR3 coding DNA: TGTGCCAGCAGCGTAGGCCCTAGCGGGATAGGATCTGAGCAGTTCTTC. It is translated as CASSVGPSGIGSEQFF. The whole variable domain, remainder taken from reference TRBV9 and TRBJ2-1, is DSGVTQTPKHLITATGQRVTLRCSPRSGDLSVYWYQQSLDQGLQFLIQYYNGEERAKGNILERFSAQQFPDLHSELNLSSLELGDSALYFCASSVGPSGIGSEQFFGPGTRLTVL.

The chain recombines TRBV15 with TRBJ2-1, with D hard to call. V was shortened by 5 bases and J by 9 bases, with 11 bases between the two germline ends. The CDR3 contains 12 residues. The V gene's germline CDR1 is LNHNV and CDR2 YYDKDF (reference sequence). CDR3 sequence: CATSPLFSEQFF. For the CDR3, the DNA is TGTGCCACCAGCCCACTCTTCTCTGAGCAGTTCTTC.

The chain combines TRBV21-1 with TRBJ2-3; the table's D call of TRBD2 was not tested on the DNA. TRBV21-1 is annotated as a pseudogene. The CDR3 is 13 amino acids. This CDR3 reads CASSKGRVDTQYF. CDR3 sequence (DNA): TGTGCCAGCAGCAAAGGGAGGGTAGATACGCAGTATTTT.

This clone has more than one count but fewer than ten. The rearrangement links TRBV6-4 to TRBJ2-1, with 12 bases matching TRBD2. Per the germline V gene, CDR1 is MRHNA and CDR2 is SNTAGT. V was clipped by 6 bases and J by 0 bases; unmatched bases: 3. The CDR3 runs to 16 residues. The CDR3 is CASRELAGGSYNEQFF. The CDR3 nucleotides read TGTGCCAGCAGAGAACTAGCGGGGGGCTCCTACAATGAGCAGTTCTTC.

J is TRBJ1-5 and V is TRBV7-8; TRBD1 matches 8 bases. V lost 0 bases to trimming and J lost 4 bases; unmatched junction nucleotides: 2. Germline V lookup: CDR1 SGHVS, CDR2 FQNEAQ. The CDR3 extends over 15 amino acids. The CDR3 here is CASSLAHRGNQPQHF. CDR3 nucleotide sequence: TGTGCCAGCAGCTTAGCCCACAGGGGGAATCAGCCCCAGCATTTT.

The V gene is TRBV7-8, the J gene TRBJ2-7; weak D call: TRBD1 (6 bases). The CDR3 has 13 amino acids. Germline assignment: CDR1 SGHVS and CDR2 FQNEAQ. The V and J ends lost 3 bases and 6 bases respectively, with 12 bases between them. The CDR3 sequence is CASSFEQGREQYV. In DNA form, the CDR3 reads TGTGCCAGCAGCTTCGAACAGGGCCGCGAGCAGTACGTC.

The chain has TRBV27 and TRBJ1-2, with 12 bases fitting TRBD1. Trimming removed 1 base from V and 7 bases from J; junction bases left unmatched: 7. CDR3 length: 16 residues. Germline CDR1 reads MNHEY; CDR2 reads SMNVEV (reference sequence). CDR3 residues: CASSLLAGQGASGYTF. CDR3 nucleotide sequence: TGTGCCAGCAGTTTATTGGCGGGACAGGGGGCCTCTGGCTACACCTTC.

This clone was picked up one time. The chain is built from TRBV4-2 and TRBJ1-2; 9 bases map to TRBD1. CDR1 and CDR2 from the germline V gene are LGHNA and YNFKEQ. V shed 1 base and J 0 bases; nucleotides not matched to a gene: 9. The CDR3 extends over 18 amino acids. As DNA, the CDR3 is TGTGCCAGCAGCCAAGTAGGGACAGGGAGTAATTCTAACTATGGCTACACCTTC. This encodes CASSQVGTGSNSNYGYTF.

The chain recombines TRBV9 with TRBJ1-6, with 8 bases lining up with TRBD1. The CDR3 has 15 residues. J gave up 9 bases and V 4 bases, and 9 bases lay outside the gene matches. Germline CDR1 SGDLS, CDR2 YYNGEE. The CDR3 nucleotides read TGTGCCAGCAGCCGTGGACAGGGAGAGGGTTCACCCCTCCACTTT. Encoded protein: CASSRGQGEGSPLHF.

The chain carries TRBV7-2 and TRBJ2-1, with 9 bases that match TRBD2. The CDR3 has 15 residues. J was trimmed by 8 bases and V by 1 base; bases with no gene match: 6. Germline CDR1 SGHTA, CDR2 FQGNSA. The CDR3 bases are TGTGCCAGCAGCTTAGTTTCTAGCGGGGCACATGAGCAGTTCTTC. Translated: CASSLVSSGAHEQFF.

CDR3 nucleotide sequence: TGTGCCAGTAGTGTCCGGGACCTCGGGAGGGCCAATCAGCCCCAGCATTTT. It specifies CASSVRDLGRANQPQHF. This chain uses TRBV19 with TRBJ1-5; D possibly corresponds to TRBD1 (5 bases). CDR3 length: 17 residues. The germline V gene has CDR1 LNHDA and CDR2 SQIVND (reference sequence). Trimming pared 5 bases from V and 3 bases from J, leaving 20 bases between.

This rearrangement joins TRBV2 to TRBJ1-5, with 10 positions matching TRBD1. The V and J ends lost 3 bases and 6 bases, in that order; junction bases with no gene match: 14. This CDR3 contains 18 residues. CDR1 is SNHLY, CDR2 FYNNEI, per germline. The CDR3 spells CASSDFGQGDMGGQPQHF. The CDR3 DNA reads TGTGCCAGCAGTGACTTTGGACAGGGGGATATGGGTGGTCAGCCCCAGCATTTT.

This clone was found a few times. V and J are TRBV6-5 and TRBJ1-1, with TRBD1 as a possible D gene (6 bases). The V gene's germline CDR1 is MNHEY and CDR2 SVGAGI. V lost 2 bases, J lost 0 bases, and 10 bases lay in between. The CDR3 spans 15 residues. The CDR3 sequence is CASSYLRQVNTEAFF. CDR3 nucleotide sequence: TGTGCCAGCAGTTACCTGCGACAGGTGAACACTGAAGCTTTCTTT.

The chain employs TRBV4-1 and TRBJ2-7, with 7 bases identical to TRBD1. This CDR3 has 16 residues. From germline, CDR1 is MGHRA and CDR2 YSYEKL. V dropped 2 bases and J dropped 5; count of bases not matched to a gene: 12. CDR3 residues: CASSQNVRTGDHEQYV. CDR3 in DNA: TGCGCCAGCAGCCAAAATGTCAGGACAGGAGACCACGAGCAGTACGTC.

The sample holds one count of this clone. The chain is built from TRBV2 and TRBJ2-3, with 9 nucleotides matching TRBD1. Germline values: CDR1 SNHLY, CDR2 FYNNEI. V was clipped by 11 bases and J by 3 bases; unmatched bases: 9. This CDR3 is built from 14 residues. CDR3 sequence reads: CAGRDRVGTDTQYF. For the CDR3, the DNA is TGTGCCGGCCGGGACAGGGTGGGGACAGATACGCAGTATTTT.

CDR3 DNA: TGTGCCAGCAGCTTGGGCGGGAGGGGCAACACCGGGGAGCTGTTTTTT. This gives the protein CASSLGGRGNTGELFF. V and J are TRBV5-4 and TRBJ2-2; 9 nucleotides match TRBD2. Germline V gene data show CDR1 as SGHNT and CDR2 as YYREEE (reference sequence). This CDR3 is 16 amino acids long. V lost 0 bases to trimming and J lost 2 bases; unmatched junction nucleotides: 2.

This chain joins TRBV5-1 and TRBJ2-5, with D possibly TRBD2 on 5 matching bases. The V end lost 4 bases, the J end lost 1 base, and 8 bases lay between the germline ends. CDR1 and CDR2 (germline): SGHRS, YFSETQ. This CDR3 is 13 amino acids long. The CDR3 nucleotides are TGCGCCAGCAGCCCTAGCCCCCAAGAGACCCAGTACTTC. Its protein product is CASSPSPQETQYF.

This clone was seen once. This chain joins TRBV5-4 and TRBJ1-2, with D unresolved. Trimming removed 4 bases from V and 4 bases from J, with 17 bases in between. The CDR3 is made up of 15 amino acids. Looked up from germline, CDR1 is SGHNT and CDR2 is YYREEE (reference sequence). Here the CDR3 DNA reads TGTGCCAGCAGCCAGCCCGGGGAGGCAGGCTATGGCTACACCTTC. Protein: CASSQPGEAGYGYTF.

This chain connects TRBV4-2 to TRBJ2-7, with D possibly TRBD2 on 5 matching bases. The V and J ends lost 0 bases and 12 bases respectively, with 18 bases between them. Germline V lookup: CDR1 LGHNA, CDR2 YNFKEQ. The CDR3 extends over 14 amino acids. The CDR3 DNA follows: TGTGCCAGCAGCCAAGAATCGGCGGGCCTGCCCCCGTACTTC. The encoded protein is CASSQESAGLPPYF.

The rearrangement uses TRBV9 and TRBJ2-1, with D possibly being TRBD1 (6 bases). CDR1 SGDLS and CDR2 YYNGEE come from the germline V gene. The CDR3 contains 15 residues. V lost 0 bases and J lost 8, with 15 bases in between. The chain's CDR3 is CASSVDVGAIDEQFF. DNA for the CDR3: TGTGCCAGCAGCGTAGATGTGGGGGCGATCGATGAGCAGTTCTTC. Combining the CDR3 with reference TRBV9 and TRBJ2-1 gives the whole variable domain DSGVTQTPKHLITATGQRVTLRCSPRSGDLSVYWYQQSLDQGLQFLIQYYNGEERAKGNILERFSAQQFPDLHSELNLSSLELGDSALYFCASSVDVGAIDEQFFGPGTRLTVL.

V and J are TRBV4-2 and TRBJ2-7, with a tentative D call TRBD2 (5 bases). CDR1 is LGHNA and CDR2 is YNFKEQ in the germline V gene. Trimming removed 0 bases from V and 4 bases from J, with 13 bases in between. The CDR3 is 15 amino acids. This CDR3 is CASSQDWASRYEQYF. CDR3 sequence (DNA): TGTGCCAGCAGCCAAGATTGGGCTAGCCGTTACGAGCAGTACTTC.

DNA of the CDR3: TGTGCCAGCACCCCCGGACAGCGAGAACTGAACACTGAAGCTTTCTTT. Its protein product is CASTPGQRELNTEAFF. The gene calls are TRBV5-4 and TRBJ1-1; the D gene is possibly TRBD1 (6 bases). CDR3 length: 16 residues. The V gene's germline CDR1 is SGHNT and CDR2 YYREEE (reference sequence). The ends were cut back, 6 bases at V and 0 bases at J, with 18 bases in the middle.

The chain carries TRBV5-1 and TRBJ1-2; 7 nucleotides match TRBD1. J lost 0 bases, V lost 2 bases, and 4 bases had no gene match. The CDR3 loop spans 15 amino acids. The germline V gene has CDR1 SGHRS and CDR2 YFSETQ. CDR3 loop: CASSLDRDSNYGYTF. For the CDR3, the DNA is TGCGCCAGCAGCTTAGACAGGGACTCTAACTATGGCTACACCTTC.

The V call is TRBV10-1, the J call TRBJ2-3; TRBD1 aligns across 7 bases. V lost 9 bases and J lost 1; bases outside the gene matches: 4. This CDR3 spans 13 amino acids. Germline V lookup: CDR1 WNHNN, CDR2 SYGVQD (reference sequence). The CDR3 region has the DNA TGCGCCAGTATGGACAGGTGCACAGATACGCAGTATTTT. It yields the protein CASMDRCTDTQYF.

This chain joins TRBV6-6 and TRBJ2-3; 7 positions agree with TRBD1. Losses at the gene ends were 1 base for V and 4 bases for J; bases not matched to a gene: 8. CDR1 and CDR2 (germline): MNHNY, SVGAGI (reference sequence). The CDR3 totals 16 residues. DNA for the CDR3: TGTGCCAGCAGTTACTGGACCCGGACAGGACCAGATACGCAGTATTTT. Protein: CASSYWTRTGPDTQYF.

V is TRBV27 and J is TRBJ2-3; 7 positions agree with TRBD1. The germline V gene has CDR1 MNHEY and CDR2 SMNVEV (reference sequence). The CDR3 runs to 13 residues. With V trimmed by 6 bases and J by 4 bases, 4 bases remained unmatched. The CDR3 loop is CASRRQGSDTQYF. The CDR3 nucleotides are TGTGCCAGCAGAAGACAGGGCTCAGATACGCAGTATTTT.